This TCR beta chain emerged from a study of siplizumab effects on memory and regulatory T cells. This clone was picked up one time. Repertoires were generated with immunoSEQ multiplex PCR, while TCRdb's copy carries only in-frame clones and drops some. The sample holds some 100,000 clones; 92% are singletons and the top ten take roughly 0.75%. This clonotype was sampled from a human donor in good health. What was sequenced was Tregs sorted from blood.

CDR3 nucleotides: TGTGCCAGCTCAACGACAGGGCAAACCGGGGAGCTGTTTTTT. As protein: CASSTTGQTGELFF. The chain carries TRBV18 and TRBJ2-2; TRBD1 matches 7 bases. Losses at the gene ends were 5 bases for V and 5 bases for J; bases not matched to a gene: 5. Germline assignment: CDR1 KGHSH and CDR2 LQKENI. The CDR3 totals 14 residues.